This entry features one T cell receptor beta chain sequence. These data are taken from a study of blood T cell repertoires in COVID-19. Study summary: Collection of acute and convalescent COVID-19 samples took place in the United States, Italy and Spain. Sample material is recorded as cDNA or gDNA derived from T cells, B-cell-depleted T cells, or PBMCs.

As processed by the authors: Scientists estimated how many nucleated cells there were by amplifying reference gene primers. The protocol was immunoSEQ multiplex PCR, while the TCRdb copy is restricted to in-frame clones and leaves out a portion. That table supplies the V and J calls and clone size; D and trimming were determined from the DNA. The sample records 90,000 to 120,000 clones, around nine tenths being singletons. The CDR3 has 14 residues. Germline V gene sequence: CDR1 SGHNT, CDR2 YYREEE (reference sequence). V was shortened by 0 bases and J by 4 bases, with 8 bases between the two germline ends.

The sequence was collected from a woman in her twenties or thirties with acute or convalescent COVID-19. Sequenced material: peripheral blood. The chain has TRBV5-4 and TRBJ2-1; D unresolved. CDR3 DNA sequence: TGTGCCAGCAGCTTGGCCTCGGTTTACAATGAGCAGTTCTTC. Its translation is CASSLASVYNEQFF.